This record covers a single T cell receptor beta chain. Its antigen remains unknown. TCR beta cDNA was reverse-transcribed from about 0.45 ug of total RNA. The reaction used a constant-region primer and ProtoScript II reverse transcriptase. Three nested multiplex PCR rounds, a slightly modified ARM-PCR method, built the TCR beta libraries. TRBV1-TRBV30 forward primers paired with a C-beta reverse primer drove the first two PCR rounds, about 11 cycles each. MiXCR, run by TCRdb on the multiplex PCR reads, gives a single entry per CDR3 protein. This table holds approximately 73,000 distinct CDR3 sequences, 70% to 80% found once. Both RNA and DNA were isolated together from about 20-30 mg of bulk tissue that had not been sorted. Subjects presented with primary liver carcinoma managed by surgical resection. Per tumor, sampling covered five separate regions. This entry comes from a study of tumor-infiltrating lymphocytes in primary liver carcinoma. Turning to the study itself: The tumors ranged from about 4.2 to 10 cm across and fell within stage T1-T3 N0M0. Overall study findings and caveats: A small share of top clones, only about 7-24%, was found in all five tumor regions.

Germline trimming cut 0 bases from V and 10 bases from J; bases unmatched to any gene: 13. This CDR3 is built from 16 residues. The V gene's germline CDR1 is SGHDT and CDR2 YYEEEE. Sequenced: liver tumor tissue from sampling region 4. Subset denoted: tumor region T4, right-lateral pole. This TCR was recovered from a woman aged 55-70 years with primary liver carcinoma and hepatitis B virus infection. The V gene is TRBV5-6, the J gene TRBJ2-1, with 7 positions matching TRBD2. Written as DNA, the CDR3 is TGTGCCAGCAGCTTGGCATCGGGACTAACGGGAGGCGAGCAGTTCTTC. Protein: CASSLASGLTGGEQFF.